Following are 9 T cell receptor beta chains from one sample sequenced in a study of cytomegalovirus exposure and HLA in healthy donors. The PCR used 60 Vbeta and 13 Jbeta primers. Assay: immunoSEQ multiplex PCR; the TCRdb copy retains only in-frame clones and omits some. This sample yields about 240,000 clones, of which approximately 78% are seen a single time; under 0.6% belongs to the top ten. Sequenced sample: PBMCs. The receptors derive from a boy aged 5-17 years in good health and CMV-seronegative.

J is TRBJ1-2 and V is TRBV19; D might be TRBD1 (5 bases). Trimming took 3 bases from V and 5 from J, leaving 13 bases between them. Germline values: CDR1 LNHDA, CDR2 SQIVND (reference sequence). The CDR3 sequence is 14 residues long. In DNA, the CDR3 is TGTGCCAGTAGTATGGCGGGACGGGGTTATGGCTACACCTTC. Its translation is CASSMAGRGYGYTF.

This clone was seen a handful of times. The rearrangement links TRBV5-5 to TRBJ2-5, with a possible D match to TRBD2 (5 bases). Germline V gives CDR1 SGHKS, CDR2 YYEKEE (reference sequence). The CDR3 is 16 amino acids. V was trimmed by 0 bases and J by 4 bases, leaving 16 bases between them. CDR3 sequence (DNA): TGTGCCAGCAGCTTGGCGCTGACTATCCCTAGAGAGACCCAGTACTTC. It translates to CASSLALTIPRETQYF.

The table lists this clone with a few counts. The chain carries TRBV28 and TRBJ2-1, with 16 bases identical to TRBD2. CDR1 is MDHEN and CDR2 is SYDVKM in the germline V gene. The CDR3 covers 16 residues. The J segment lost 9 bases and the V segment lost 7 bases, leaving 9 bases of the junction unmatched. CDR3 in amino acids: CASIMGLAGGQSEQFF. The CDR3 nucleotides read TGTGCCAGCATCATGGGACTAGCGGGGGGGCAGAGTGAGCAGTTCTTC. The full variable domain, with the rest looked up from reference TRBV28 and TRBJ2-1, is DVKVTQSSRYLVKRTGEKVFLECVQDMDHENMFWYRQDPGLGLRLIYFSYDVKMKEKGDIPEGYSVSREKKERFSLILESASTNQTSMYLCASIMGLAGGQSEQFFGPGTRLTVL.

The chain joins TRBV5-5 to TRBJ1-5; 8 nucleotides match TRBD1. In germline, CDR1 is SGHKS, CDR2 YYEKEE (reference sequence). The CDR3 runs to 15 residues. V shed 2 bases and J 1 base; nucleotides not matched to a gene: 2. In DNA, the CDR3 is TGTGCCAGCAGCTTAACAGGGGGAAGCAATCAGCCCCAGCATTTT. It codes for CASSLTGGSNQPQHF.

The V call is TRBV11-3, the J call TRBJ2-1; TRBD2 matches at 7 bases. The germline V gene has CDR1 SGHNT and CDR2 YENEEA. J gave up 0 bases and V 5 bases, and 10 bases lay outside the gene matches. The length of the CDR3 is 17 residues. As DNA, the CDR3 is TGTGCCAGCAGCCCCGGGGCGGGGGTACACTCCTACAATGAGCAGTTCTTC. Amino acid sequence: CASSPGAGVHSYNEQFF.

The chain is built from TRBV10-3 and TRBJ1-2; unclear D gene. Germline loops: CDR1 ENHRY, CDR2 SYGVKD. This CDR3 is 14 amino acids long. Trimming removed 0 bases at V and 3 bases at J, with 8 bases between. The CDR3 nucleotides are TGTGCCATCAGTGAGTCTCGGGGAGACTATGGCTACACCTTC. It yields the protein CAISESRGDYGYTF.

The sample holds a few counts of this clone. The V gene is TRBV7-2, the J gene TRBJ1-2; TRBD1 aligns across 10 bases. Germline CDR1 is SGHTA and CDR2 is FQGNSA. This CDR3 comprises 16 residues. V trimming: 3 bases; J trimming: 4 bases; junction bases outside the gene matches: 8. Written as DNA, the CDR3 is TGTGCCAGCAGCTTCACCGGGACAGGGGCCCTCTATGGCTACACCTTC. Amino acid sequence: CASSFTGTGALYGYTF.

The chain carries TRBV6-5 and TRBJ1-5; 7 bases are shared with TRBD1. The V segment lost 2 bases and the J segment 6 bases; nucleotides outside the gene matches: 7. This CDR3 spans 15 amino acids. The germline V gene has CDR1 MNHEY and CDR2 SVGAGI. CDR3 coding DNA: TGTGCCAGCAGTTACGATGGACAGGCGGGTCAGCCCCAGCATTTT. Protein sequence: CASSYDGQAGQPQHF.

The V call is TRBV12-5, the J call TRBJ2-7; 9 positions match TRBD2. V lost 0 bases to trimming and J lost 0 bases; unmatched junction nucleotides: 3. Looked up from germline, CDR1 is LGHNT and CDR2 is FRNRAP. This CDR3 is built from 16 residues. CDR3 sequence reads: CASGLVSGGSSYEQYF. The CDR3 region has the DNA TGTGCTAGTGGTTTGGTTAGCGGGGGCAGCTCCTACGAGCAGTACTTC.